This is a list of T cell receptor beta chains from one sample in a study of T cell responses to AZD1222 COVID-19 vaccine. Only in-frame clones appear in the TCRdb table, and some are missing; sequencing was by immunoSEQ multiplex PCR. The data hold 150,000 to 200,000 clones, with approximately 90% observed a single time. Sequenced material: peripheral blood, taken 28 days after the second AZD1222 dose. The receptors here all came from an adult who received the AZD1222 COVID-19 vaccine. Both conserved end residues are part of each CDR3. Fields, in order: J gene, V gene, CDR3 protein.

J: TRBJ1-2
V: TRBV4-1
CDR3: CASSHAPAARRGYTF

J: TRBJ1-1
V: TRBV13
CDR3: CACSTYQKNTEAFF

J: TRBJ1-1
V: TRBV11-3
CDR3: CASSTRGTEAFF

J: TRBJ2-7
V: TRBV4-1
CDR3: CASSQGQGAGYEQYF

J: TRBJ1-1
V: TRBV4-2
CDR3: CASSPVGAWQGVITEAFF

J: TRBJ1-3
V: TRBV7-2
CDR3: CASSHFPGAAGNTIYF

J: TRBJ2-5
V: TRBV7-2
CDR3: CASSLSSTPPMETQYF

J: TRBJ1-1
V: TRBV28
CDR3: CASSFLDSHTEAFF

J: TRBJ2-1
V: TRBV11-3
CDR3: CASSLRGQGLNEQFF

J: TRBJ2-7
V: TRBV9
CDR3: CASSAGSPYEQYF

J: TRBJ2-7
V: TRBV6-1
CDR3: CASSAPPGQGSNYYEQYF

J: TRBJ2-2
V: TRBV11-3
CDR3: CASSFYGNTGELFF

J: TRBJ1-3
V: TRBV28
CDR3: CASRRVRASWENTIYF

J: TRBJ1-1
V: TRBV27
CDR3: CASSLAGYTEAFF

J: TRBJ1-5
V: TRBV19
CDR3: CASSSWTGGNQPQHF

J: TRBJ1-5
V: TRBV2
CDR3: CASSKGPNDSNQPQHF

J: TRBJ2-1
V: TRBV10-3
CDR3: CAISDPREGLYNEQFF

J: TRBJ2-7
V: TRBV11-2
CDR3: CASSLLQGNSREQYF

J: TRBJ2-3
V: TRBV3-1/TRBV3-2
CDR3: CASSLLGGRGPDTQYF

J: TRBJ2-7
V: TRBV28
CDR3: CASSFRGSGYEQYF

J: TRBJ2-7
V: TRBV27
CDR3: CASSYSDSYEQYF

J: TRBJ2-7
V: TRBV10-3
CDR3: CAISTTESSYEQYF

J: TRBJ2-7
V: TRBV9
CDR3: CASSVSAQAGAGEQYF

J: TRBJ2-1
V: TRBV27
CDR3: CASTQAGYNEQFF

J: TRBJ2-7
V: TRBV6-5
CDR3: CASSYGSGYEQYF

J: TRBJ2-7
V: TRBV19
CDR3: CASSIAPQGDYEQYF

J: TRBJ2-7
V: TRBV12-3/TRBV12-4
CDR3: CASSTTYEQYF

J: TRBJ2-2
V: TRBV6-6
CDR3: CASSYPGTGELFF

J: TRBJ1-5
V: TRBV6-5
CDR3: CASSPGIPSNQPQHF

J: TRBJ2-1
V: TRBV2
CDR3: CASSAAMFEQFF

J: TRBJ2-2
V: TRBV20-1
CDR3: CSAFLVPELFF

J: TRBJ2-1
V: TRBV6-5
CDR3: CASSSRDSGFDNEQFF

J: TRBJ1-2
V: TRBV6-5
CDR3: CASSYSRGYGYTF

J: TRBJ2-5
V: TRBV18
CDR3: CASSPSGPPQETQYF

J: TRBJ2-5
V: TRBV5-1
CDR3: CASSLLGTGGETQYF

J: TRBJ2-7
V: TRBV4-2
CDR3: CASSSDFNEQYF